The sequence of this T cell receptor (beta chain) was determined in a study of T cell responses to AZD1222 COVID-19 vaccine listed by TCRdb under 2021. At the level of the whole study: AZD1222 recipients whose second dose came at about 4 weeks and those whose second dose came at about 12 weeks were combined into one group, since spike-specific TCR depth and breadth did not differ between the two schedules. A total of 240 or so trial participants underwent TCR sequencing, of whom about 200 had received two doses of AZD1222 and around 25 had received two doses of the MenACWY control vaccine. Enrollment into the trials was organized by age into subgroups of 18-55, 56-69 and 70-plus years, and those subgroups contained roughly 150, 30 and 60 TCR-sequenced participants, respectively.

The CDR3 regions of human TCRbeta chains were subjected to immunosequencing. Concerning the study's data processing: TCRs in the repertoires were matched against a reference library of SARS-CoV-2-specific TCRs that had been generated with the MIRA antigen-specificity platform. Breadth was defined as the fraction of unique TCRs that were SARS-CoV-2-associated, and depth was defined as the fraction of total T cells that were SARS-CoV-2-associated. Using the MIRA data, each spike-specific TCR was mapped to the spike region that the TCR reacts to and placed in a CD4 or CD8 class. Log10-transformed breadth and depth values were compared by one-way ANOVA with Sidak's multiple comparisons tests. Here the immuneACCESS table is served through TCRdb, limited to in-frame sequences with V and J called. Missing clones are a known gap in these copies; in checked studies unresolved V genes cover under half, and the rest lacks a known reason. From that table come the V and J calls and clone size; the DNA was used to work out D and trimming. The sample table holds 120,000 or so clones, of which more than 70% were seen once. 10% of the sample is in the top ten clones.

Trimming takes 5 bases off V and 2 bases off J; junction bases not matched to a gene: 9. The CDR3 goes from the cysteine to the phenylalanine over 15 residues. The only DNA kept is the CDR3, 45 bases in frame from the first base. CDR1 is given as SGHTA and CDR2 as FQGNSA, both from the germline V gene. General findings and caveats noted by the study authors: Conclusions about previously exposed vaccinees are limited, since just five to seven AZD1222 recipients were seropositive for SARS-CoV-2 at baseline. Nearly half of unique spike-specific TCRs reportedly recognized epitopes outside regions mutated in the B.1.351 and B.1.1.7 variants. The 56-69-year group was small, and its depth increase did not reach significance, likely because of low power. The whole spike protein was spanned by vaccine-associated CD4 TCRs, and dominant responses were seen in regions 160-218 and 743-854. Because no day 14 peak-response samples were available, repertoires were characterized only after the peak T cell response. Most participants were white British and females outnumbered males, and the authors suggested that clonal diversity may have been underestimated. After two AZD1222 doses, both the breadth and the depth of spike-specific TCRs were significantly higher than at day 0 and than in MenACWY recipients.

Taken with the paper, the label for time point translates to: baseline before first vaccination. Samples from vaccinated people were obtained from the UK trials COV001 and COV002, which included a single-blind randomized controlled phase 2/3 trial of AZD1222 (ChAdOx1 nCoV-19) in healthy adults. Trial participant PBMC samples were collected at day 0 and day 28 after the second dose for TCRbeta chain sequencing. Concerning this clone itself: What antigen it recognizes has not been identified. No much larger clone exists at a distance of one base, and base qualities are not known.

The TCR was taken from an adult in good health. The chain joins TRBV7-2 to TRBJ2-7; a stretch of 7 junction bases matches TRBD2. Sequencing was performed on peripheral blood, taken on day 0 of AZD1222 vaccination. The CDR3 in this case is CASSLSGTTAYEQYF. The DNA sequence is as follows: TGTGCCAGCAGCCTTTCCGGGACTACCGCCTACGAGCAGTACTTC.